Each of the 24 T cell receptor beta chains below was sequenced from the same sample in a study of regulatory T cells in long-lasting Graves disease. Time point specified: newly diagnosed GD, antithyroid drugs for less than 3 months. From PBMCs, RNA was extracted and then used to make the TCR library. Arm-PCR of CDR3 regions and iRepertoire HTBI primers were used to build TCR beta libraries. TCRdb independently ran MiXCR on the multiplex PCR reads; one entry per CDR3 protein. The sample records about 200,000 distinct CDR3 sequences, around 18% being singletons. The source was peripheral blood mononuclear cells (PBMCs), collected at new diagnosis, from a patient treated with antithyroid drugs. The receptors come from a female donor with Graves disease.

This clonotype was seen many times. The chain combines TRBV30 with TRBJ2-7; no clear D. Germline V lookup: CDR1 GTSNPN, CDR2 SVGIG (reference sequence). V lost 3 bases and J lost 3, with 9 bases in between. The CDR3 covers 12 residues. In DNA, the CDR3 is TGTGCCTGGAGGGGGATAGGCTACGAGCAGTACTTC. It yields the protein CAWRGIGYEQYF.

In this sample, this clonotype turned up a few times. The chain employs TRBV10-3 and TRBJ1-4; D gene unclear. The CDR3 runs 17 residues. From germline, CDR1 is ENHRY and CDR2 SYGVKD. Trimming removed 4 bases from V and 7 bases from J, with 22 bases in between. This chain's CDR3 is CAISGVPTGGSSEKLFF. CDR3 bases: TGTGCCATCAGTGGGGTCCCAACGGGTGGAAGTAGTGAAAAACTGTTTTTT.

This clonotype was counted once. This probably arose from a read error, given a far larger clone one base away. The gene calls are TRBV11-3 and TRBJ2-5; 9 bases align to TRBD1. Germline values: CDR1 SGHNT, CDR2 YENEEA. The CDR3 spans 13 residues. The CDR3 DNA is TGTGCCAGCAGCAAAGGACAGGGGTATGAGCGGTTCTTC. Residues: CASSKGQGYERFF.

In its sample, this clonotype was seen a few times. The chain is built from TRBV7-6 and TRBJ2-4, with D possibly being TRBD2 (6 bases). The germline V gene encodes CDR1 SGHVS and CDR2 FNYEAQ. V was trimmed by 4 bases and J by 8 bases, leaving 12 bases between them. The CDR3 contains 13 residues. This CDR3 reads CASSSGEWDIQYF. The DNA of the CDR3 is TGTGCCAGCAGCTCGGGAGAGTGGGACATTCAGTACTTC.

This clonotype has ten or more counts. The rearrangement joins TRBV7-8 to TRBJ1-1, with TRBD1 as a possible D gene (5 bases). CDR3 length: 12 amino acids. Looked up from germline, CDR1 is SGHVS and CDR2 is FQNEAQ. Trimming shortened V by 2 bases and J by 5 bases, and 6 bases separated the two germline ends. The CDR3 region is CASSLRTTEAFF. DNA for the CDR3: TGTGCCAGCAGCTTAAGGACAACTGAAGCTTTCTTT. Filled out from reference TRBV7-8 and TRBJ1-1, the complete variable domain reads GAGVSQSPRYKVAKRGQDVALRCDPISGHVSLFWYQQALGQGPEFLTYFQNEAQLDKSGLPSDRFFAERPEGSVSTLKIQRTQQEDSAVYLCASSLRTTEAFFGQGTRLTVV.

This clonotype was counted a few times. The chain carries TRBV5-5 and TRBJ1-3, with 8 bases that match TRBD1. Trimming took 0 bases from V and 4 from J; bases not matched to a gene: 6. The CDR3 covers 16 residues. Germline V lookup: CDR1 SGHKS, CDR2 YYEKEE (reference sequence). The CDR3 sequence is CASSLGPGQGGNTIYF. CDR3 DNA: TGTGCCAGCAGCTTGGGTCCCGGACAGGGCGGAAACACCATATATTTT.

CDR3 sequence reads: CASSHDRGRDLPQHF. DNA for the CDR3: TGTGCCAGCAGCCACGACAGGGGTCGGGATCTGCCCCAGCATTTT. V gene TRBV5-5 combines with J gene TRBJ1-5; 8 bases are a match to TRBD1. Unmatched junction bases numbered 12, after V lost 4 bases and J lost 9 bases. The CDR3 sequence is 15 residues long. Germline CDR1 and CDR2: SGHKS and YYEKEE (reference sequence).

This clonotype showed up many times. The rearrangement links TRBV28 to TRBJ1-5; D gene uncertain. The V gene's germline CDR1 is MDHEN and CDR2 SYDVKM. V lost 2 bases to trimming and J lost 6 bases, with 11 bases between them. The CDR3 has 14 residues. The CDR3 protein is CASSLPPRGQPQHF. In nucleotides, the CDR3 is TGTGCCAGCAGTTTACCCCCTCGTGGTCAGCCCCAGCATTTT.

This clonotype has ten or more counts. The V gene is TRBV10-3, the J gene TRBJ2-1; 8 nucleotides match TRBD2. V was pared by 2 bases and J by 7 bases, with 4 bases of the junction left unmatched. This CDR3 is built from 14 residues. Germline CDR1 ENHRY, CDR2 SYGVKD. The chain's CDR3 is CAISEQRERNEQFF. DNA of the CDR3: TGTGCCATCAGTGAGCAGCGGGAGAGGAATGAGCAGTTCTTC.

This clonotype was counted ten times or more. The V call is TRBV20-1, the J call TRBJ1-3; TRBD1 matches 8 bases. CDR1 and CDR2 from the germline V gene are DFQATT and SNEGSKA (reference sequence). V was pared by 6 bases and J by 2 bases, with 9 bases of the junction left unmatched. The CDR3 is 15 residues long. The CDR3 DNA reads as TGCAGTGCCGACCGCCGGGACAGGACTGGAAACACCATATATTTT. Amino acids: CSADRRDRTGNTIYF.

This clonotype showed up many times. The chain carries TRBV6-5 and TRBJ2-3, with TRBD1 identical over 9 bases. This CDR3 has 18 amino acids. CDR1 and CDR2 from the germline V gene are MNHEY and SVGAGI. With V trimmed by 0 bases and J by 2 bases, 9 bases remained unmatched. CDR3 loop: CASSYSITGTGSTDTQYF. The CDR3 coding sequence is TGTGCCAGCAGTTACTCAATTACCGGGACAGGGTCCACAGATACGCAGTATTTT.

This clonotype was counted at least ten times. CDR3 sequence: CAISAAAQETQYF. The CDR3 DNA follows: TGTGCCATCAGTGCGGCGGCGCAAGAGACCCAGTACTTC. The V gene is TRBV10-3, the J gene TRBJ2-5, with unresolved D. V lost 4 bases and J 2 bases, leaving 8 bases between the germline ends. From germline, CDR1 is ENHRY and CDR2 SYGVKD. The CDR3 is made up of 13 amino acids.

At least ten counts were recorded for this clonotype. The CDR3 loop reads CASSQYGAGSGYTF. The CDR3 DNA reads as TGTGCCAGCAGCCAGTACGGGGCCGGGAGTGGCTACACCTTC. The chain carries TRBV5-4 and TRBJ1-2; tentatively, D is TRBD1 (5 bases). Trimming stripped 4 bases from V and 7 bases from J, with 17 bases between. The CDR3 covers 14 residues. Germline V CDR1 and CDR2: SGHNT, YYREEE (reference sequence). The full variable domain, completed using reference TRBV5-4 and TRBJ1-2, is ETGVTQSPTHLIKTRGQQVTLRCSSQSGHNTVSWYQQALGQGPQFIFQYYREEENGRGNFPPRFSGLQFPNYSSELNVNALELDDSALYLCASSQYGAGSGYTFGSGTRLTVV.

In this sample, this clonotype turned up a few times. The V gene is TRBV4-3, the J gene TRBJ2-3; D remains ambiguous. The CDR3 consists of 17 residues. From germline, CDR1 is LGHNA and CDR2 YSLEER. V was pared by 0 bases and J by 2 bases, with 15 bases between. CDR3 coding DNA: TGCGCCAGCAGCCAAGATGGGGATCGTGGCGACACAGATACGCAGTATTTT. Protein product: CASSQDGDRGDTDTQYF.

This clonotype was seen many times. The V and J genes are TRBV24-1 and TRBJ1-2, with 7 bases matching TRBD1. The CDR3 runs to 15 residues. V lost 3 bases and J lost 2; bases outside the gene matches: 5. Germline values: CDR1 KGHDR, CDR2 SFDVKD. The CDR3 spells CATSDDSRGNYGYTF. In DNA form, the CDR3 reads TGTGCCACCAGTGATGATTCCAGGGGGAACTATGGCTACACCTTC.

This clonotype is deemed large. The rearrangement joins TRBV7-9 to TRBJ2-1; TRBD2 is a possible D gene (6 bases). The CDR3 runs 14 residues. The ends were cut back, 4 bases at V and 7 bases at J, with 14 bases in the middle. Germline V CDR1 and CDR2: SEHNR, FQNEAQ (reference sequence). In nucleotides, the CDR3 is TGTGCCAGCAGCTCCCCCCGTGGGGGGAATGAGCAGTTCTTC. Protein: CASSSPRGGNEQFF.

This clonotype was detected many times. The V gene is TRBV24-1, the J gene TRBJ2-1; D not certain. This CDR3 is 13 amino acids long. CDR1 and CDR2 from the germline V gene are KGHDR and SFDVKD. Trimming left V 4 bases short and J 5 bases short, with 8 bases between. The CDR3 is CATSDPLHNEQFF. Here the CDR3 DNA reads TGTGCCACCAGTGACCCTCTCCACAATGAGCAGTTCTTC.

This clonotype was seen at least ten times. The chain couples TRBV20-1 to TRBJ2-3, with D possibly being TRBD2 (6 bases). This CDR3 comprises 15 residues. CDR1 is DFQATT and CDR2 is SNEGSKA in the germline V gene (reference sequence). V was pared by 6 bases and J by 6 bases, with 22 bases between. The CDR3 reads CSALTPLARVDTQYF. In nucleotides, the CDR3 is TGCAGTGCCCTAACCCCGCTAGCGCGAGTCGATACGCAGTATTTT.

This clonotype was detected ten times or more. This sequence joins TRBV30 and TRBJ2-1; 7 bases map to TRBD2. CDR1 GTSNPN and CDR2 SVGIG come from the germline V gene (reference sequence). V gave up 2 bases and J gave up 9 bases; unmatched junction bases: 7. The CDR3 consists of 13 residues. CDR3 protein: CAWSNQRDTEQFF. CDR3 bases: TGTGCCTGGAGTAATCAGCGGGATACTGAGCAGTTCTTC. The full variable domain, rest sourced from reference TRBV30 and TRBJ2-1, is SQTIHQWPATLVQPVGSPLSLECTVEGTSNPNLYWYRQAAGRGLQLLFYSVGIGQISSEVPQNLSASRPQDRQFILSSKKLLLSDSGFYLCAWSNQRDTEQFFGPGTRLTVL.

Worth noting for this clonotype: One junction end disagrees with the germline gene, perhaps due to a read error. The chain carries TRBV24-1 and TRBJ1-1, with 8 bases lining up with TRBD1. This CDR3 is 16 amino acids long. Germline CDR1 and CDR2: KGHDR and SFDVKD. CDR3 bases: TGTACCACCAGTGACACAAGACAGGGGTCCGGCGCTGAAGCTTTCTTT. Its translation: CTTSDTRQGSGAEAFF.

This clonotype was found many times. The chain links TRBV12-3 or TRBV12-4 to TRBJ2-2, with 8 bases that match TRBD2. The V gene end was trimmed by 8 bases and the J gene end by 4 bases; junction bases not matched to a gene: 9. This CDR3 region has 15 residues. In DNA form, the CDR3 reads TGTGCCAGCGTCTCGGGGGGGGACCCCACCGGGGAGCTGTTTTTT. Translating it yields CASVSGGDPTGELFF.

The chain combines TRBV5-6 with TRBJ1-2; 9 nucleotides line up with TRBD1. CDR1 SGHDT and CDR2 YYEEEE come from the germline V gene. The CDR3 spans 15 residues. V was pared by 4 bases and J by 2 bases, with 6 bases of the junction left unmatched. CDR3 amino acids: CASSPLGQGNYGYTF. The CDR3, as DNA: TGTGCCAGCAGCCCCTTGGGACAGGGAAACTATGGCTACACCTTC.

This clonotype was counted a few times. V and J are TRBV4-3 and TRBJ2-3; possible D gene TRBD1, 5 bases. Trimming took 0 bases from V and 4 from J, leaving 14 bases between them. CDR1 and CDR2 from the germline V gene are LGHNA and YSLEER. The CDR3 consists of 16 residues. The CDR3 region is CASSQDLGPGADTQYF. The CDR3 DNA sequence: TGCGCCAGCAGCCAAGATTTGGGGCCAGGCGCAGATACGCAGTATTTT.

Many counts were recorded for this clonotype. The V call is TRBV4-3, the J call TRBJ2-2, with 11 bases identical to TRBD2. With V trimmed by 1 base and J by 5 bases, 0 bases remained unmatched. Germline CDR1 LGHNA, CDR2 YSLEER. This CDR3 has 15 residues. Here the CDR3 reads CASSQGLAGTGELFF. The CDR3, as DNA: TGCGCCAGCAGCCAAGGACTAGCGGGAACCGGGGAGCTGTTTTTT.